The subject of this entry is one TCR beta chain. Antigen: not known. The source of the sample is a study of shared clonotypes between healthy human individuals. The study's findings and limits: Sequencing depth was predicted to influence how clonotypes are shared among donors. Memory subsets generally showed smaller estimated richness than naive subsets did. Researchers sampled blood only, noting tissue repertoires likely differ.

Naive CD8 cells lacked CD45RO and underwent positive selection for CCR7, leaving out terminally differentiated effector memory CD45RA+ cells. The V and J ends lost 5 bases and 0 bases, in that order; junction bases with no gene match: 14. CDR3 length: 19 residues. Per the germline V gene, CDR1 is MGHRA and CDR2 is YSYEKL. Measured with immunoSEQ multiplex PCR; TCRdb has only the in-frame clones, and not every one. The table has millions of clones, approximately 94% seen once. The sequence was collected from a man aged 18 to 29 in good health. Some clones in this sample may be carry-over from other donors' samples. The rearrangement links TRBV4-1 to TRBJ2-1; TRBD1 aligns across 9 bases. Sequences were obtained from naive CD8+ T cells from PBMCs. CDR3 DNA sequence: TGCGCCAGCAGCATCCGGGCCGGGGGGACAGGGAACTCCTACAATGAGCAGTTCTTC. This codes for CASSIRAGGTGNSYNEQFF.